Shown below are 13 T cell receptor beta chains from a single sample sequenced in a study of T cells in Graves' hyperthyroidism and ophthalmopathy. RNA transcripts yielded amplified TCR beta CDR3 regions. The TCR CDR3 was amplified in a first-round RT-PCR using the HTBI primer set. MiXCR was run by TCRdb on the multiplex PCR reads, yielding one entry per CDR3 protein. Among over 300,000 distinct CDR3 sequences, approximately 15% were seen once, and the ten largest hold approximately 10%. Sequencing was performed on blood. All receptors come from a woman aged 55-69 years with Graves' hyperthyroidism.

This clonotype showed up many times. This chain links TRBV7-9 with TRBJ1-4; 9 bases map to TRBD1. The junction had 9 bases not matched to a gene; V was cut back by 5 bases and J by 8 bases. Germline V gene lookup returns CDR1 SEHNR and CDR2 FQNEAQ (reference sequence). This CDR3 is built from 15 residues. The CDR3 region is CASSKGQGLREKLFF. CDR3 coding DNA: TGTGCCAGCAGCAAAGGACAGGGGCTAAGGGAAAAACTGTTTTTT.

This clonotype was counted between two and nine times. The V and J genes are TRBV6-2 or TRBV6-3 and TRBJ2-1; TRBD1 matches 7 bases. The CDR3 covers 15 residues. CDR1 is MNHEY and CDR2 is SVGEGT in the germline V gene. Germline trimming cut 6 bases from V and 2 bases from J; bases unmatched to any gene: 7. For the CDR3, the DNA is TGTGCCAGCAGCCACAGGGGTACGGCCTACAATGAGCAGTTCTTC. The encoded protein is CASSHRGTAYNEQFF.

This clonotype showed up just a few times. The chain carries TRBV20-1 and TRBJ2-7; 11 nucleotides agree with TRBD1. Germline V lookup: CDR1 DFQATT, CDR2 SNEGSKA (reference sequence). Losses at the gene ends were 6 bases for V and 3 bases for J; bases not matched to a gene: 7. CDR3 length: 14 residues. Here the CDR3 reads CSAMDRGRGYEQYF. CDR3 bases: TGCAGTGCAATGGACAGGGGGCGCGGCTACGAGCAGTACTTC.

Many counts were recorded for this clonotype. V gene TRBV5-1 combines with J gene TRBJ1-1; 7 nucleotides agree with TRBD1. From germline, CDR1 is SGHRS and CDR2 YFSETQ. The CDR3 runs to 15 residues. V trimming: 4 bases; J trimming: 1 base; junction bases outside the gene matches: 7. In DNA, the CDR3 is TGCGCCAGCAGCCTCACGGGACAGAGGAACACTGAAGCTTTCTTT. Translated, it gives CASSLTGQRNTEAFF.

This clonotype turned up a few times. The rearrangement links TRBV4-1 to TRBJ2-5; D is perhaps TRBD1 or TRBD2 (5 bases each). Germline CDR1 reads MGHRA; CDR2 reads YSYEKL. The CDR3 covers 16 residues. The V and J ends lost 5 bases and 1 base respectively, with 17 bases between them. CDR3 protein: CASSSPEVGPQETQYF. The CDR3 nucleotides are TGCGCCAGCAGCAGCCCGGAGGTGGGACCCCAAGAGACCCAGTACTTC.

This clonotype was observed at least ten times. This chain uses TRBV10-3 with TRBJ2-1; 11 nucleotides match TRBD2. Looked up from germline, CDR1 is ENHRY and CDR2 is SYGVKD. CDR3 length equals 14 residues. V trimming: 3 bases; J trimming: 7 bases; junction bases outside the gene matches: 2. Here the CDR3 reads CAISDRTSGNEQFF. The CDR3 DNA is TGTGCCATCAGTGACCGGACTAGCGGGAATGAGCAGTTCTTC.

This clonotype was seen ten or more times. The chain carries TRBV20-1 and TRBJ2-3, with D possibly being TRBD2 (5 bases). The germline CDR1 and CDR2 sequences are DFQATT and SNEGSKA (reference sequence). The germline V and J ends were trimmed by 2 bases and 3 bases, with 18 bases remaining between them. The CDR3 is made up of 16 amino acids. In DNA form, the CDR3 reads TGCAGTGCTAGACTAGATCGAGGGATCGGGACAGATACGCAGTATTTT. As protein: CSARLDRGIGTDTQYF.

In its sample, this clonotype was seen many times. The CDR3 is CASSGHRGFGYTF. In DNA, the CDR3 is TGTGCCAGCAGTGGCCACAGGGGGTTCGGCTACACCTTC. The chain has TRBV2 and TRBJ1-2; 8 bases are a match to TRBD1. Per germline, CDR1 SNHLY and CDR2 FYNNEI. The junction had 6 bases not matched to a gene; V was cut back by 4 bases and J by 8 bases. This CDR3 is 13 amino acids long.

This clonotype was seen more than once but under ten times. V is TRBV16 and J is TRBJ2-7; D not certain. CDR3 length: 14 residues. Germline V gene lookup returns CDR1 KGHSY and CDR2 FQNENV. V shed 2 bases and J shed 0 bases, with 8 bases lying between them. The CDR3, as DNA: TGTGCCAGCAGCCAAAGCCAGAGCTCCTACGAGCAGTACTTC. This sequence encodes CASSQSQSSYEQYF.

The gene calls are TRBV5-1 and TRBJ2-1; TRBD2 aligns across 10 bases. The length of the CDR3 is 15 residues. V trimming: 4 bases; J trimming: 7 bases; junction bases outside the gene matches: 8. Germline V gene lookup returns CDR1 SGHRS and CDR2 YFSETQ. CDR3 sequence: CASSPLAGVDNEQFF. Written as DNA, the CDR3 is TGCGCCAGCAGCCCCCTAGCGGGAGTGGATAATGAGCAGTTCTTC. The variable domain in full, completed from reference TRBV5-1 and TRBJ2-1, reads KAGVTQTPRYLIKTRGQQVTLSCSPISGHRSVSWYQQTPGQGLQFLFEYFSETQRNKGNFPGRFSGRQFSNSRSEMNVSTLELGDSALYLCASSPLAGVDNEQFFGPGTRLTVL.

The CDR3 nucleotides are TGTGCCAGCAGTTACTCCAGAGGGTCCGAGCAGTACTTC. Translation gives CASSYSRGSEQYF. The J gene is TRBJ2-7, the V gene TRBV6-5; D perhaps matches TRBD2 (5 bases). Germline lookup yields CDR1 MNHEY and CDR2 SVGAGI. The ends were cut back, 0 bases at V and 6 bases at J, with 9 bases in the middle. There are 13 residues in the CDR3.

This clonotype was recorded at least ten times. V and J are TRBV6-1 and TRBJ2-7; D is perhaps TRBD2 (5 bases). The CDR3 runs 15 residues. V was trimmed by 1 base and J by 2 bases, leaving 12 bases between them. Germline CDR1 is MNHNS and CDR2 is SASEGT. In DNA form, the CDR3 reads TGTGCCAGCAGTGAAGTTCCTCGCGGGCCCTACGAGCAGTACTTC. Its translation is CASSEVPRGPYEQYF.

The chain combines TRBV6-1 with TRBJ2-1, with TRBD1 matching over 11 bases. There are 15 residues in the CDR3. J lost 9 bases, V lost 6 bases, and 10 bases had no gene match. The V gene's germline CDR1 is MNHNS and CDR2 SASEGT. The CDR3 is CASSQGQGADSEQFF. The CDR3 region has the DNA TGTGCCAGCAGCCAAGGACAGGGGGCGGACAGTGAGCAGTTCTTC.